Following are 26 T cell receptor beta chains from one sample sequenced in a study of response to subunit inactivated influenza vaccine. TCRdb reanalysed the RT-PCR reads using MiXCR and keeps one entry per CDR3 protein. The sample gives 500,000 to 550,000 distinct CDR3 sequences, approximately 6.9% of which show up once; less than 15% is in the top ten. This material consisted of PBMCs from blood, taken about 24 months after vaccination. These receptors were obtained from a man between 50 and 70 years old who received an inactivated influenza vaccine.

This clonotype was detected ten times or more. The rearrangement uses TRBV29-1 and TRBJ2-7; D perhaps matches TRBD2 (6 bases). Germline V gene data show CDR1 as SQVTM and CDR2 as ANQGSEA. This CDR3 comprises 12 residues. The V end was cut by 5 bases, the J end by 4 bases, with 12 bases between. The CDR3 is CSVWGGMYEQYF. CDR3 sequence (DNA): TGCAGCGTTTGGGGCGGGATGTACGAGCAGTACTTC.

The chain employs TRBV4-1 and TRBJ2-2, with a weak D call TRBD1 (5 bases). Trimming took 0 bases from V and 1 from J, leaving 9 bases between them. The CDR3 covers 16 residues. CDR1 is MGHRA and CDR2 is YSYEKL in the germline V gene. The CDR3 protein is CASSQEAQGNTGELFF. CDR3 bases: TGCGCCAGCAGCCAAGAGGCCCAGGGGAACACCGGGGAGCTGTTTTTT.

V gene TRBV6-2 or TRBV6-3 combines with J gene TRBJ2-2; TRBD2 matches at 9 bases. The CDR3 has 18 residues. Trimming removed 2 bases from V and 1 base from J; junction bases left unmatched: 8. Germline V CDR1 and CDR2: MNHEY, SVGEGT. The chain's CDR3 is CASSYVVAGVVNTGELFF. CDR3 DNA sequence: TGTGCCAGCAGTTACGTTGTAGCGGGAGTGGTGAACACCGGGGAGCTGTTTTTT.

The chain couples TRBV4-1 to TRBJ1-2; TRBD1 aligns across 7 bases. The CDR3 is 13 residues long. From germline, CDR1 is MGHRA and CDR2 YSYEKL. The V segment lost 2 bases and the J segment 8 bases; nucleotides outside the gene matches: 5. The CDR3 bases are TGCGCCAGCAGCCAAAGGGGACAGCTCGGCTACACCTTC. It encodes CASSQRGQLGYTF.

V is TRBV7-2 and J is TRBJ2-7, with 8 nucleotides matching TRBD1. The J segment lost 6 bases and the V segment lost 4 bases, leaving 11 bases of the junction unmatched. Germline-derived CDR1 and CDR2 are SGHTA and FQGNSA. There are 15 residues in the CDR3. This CDR3 reads CASSWAGTGLSEQYF. The CDR3 coding sequence is TGTGCCAGCAGCTGGGCCGGGACAGGTCTTAGCGAGCAGTACTTC.

This clonotype has ten or more counts. V is TRBV20-1 and J is TRBJ2-7, with D perhaps being TRBD1 or TRBD2 (5 bases each). The CDR3 totals 14 residues. The V end lost 6 bases, the J end lost 4 bases, and 19 bases lay between the germline ends. The germline V gene has CDR1 DFQATT and CDR2 SNEGSKA (reference sequence). Written as DNA, the CDR3 is TGCAGTGCAAGGGACCTCCGAGGGGATTACGAGCAGTACTTC. Translation gives CSARDLRGDYEQYF.

This sequence joins TRBV20-1 and TRBJ1-2; D possibly corresponds to TRBD1 (5 bases). V lost 0 bases to trimming and J lost 8 bases, with 19 bases between them. The germline CDR1 and CDR2 sequences are DFQATT and SNEGSKA (reference sequence). The CDR3 has 15 residues. The CDR3 is CSARDRRDGGRGYTF. CDR3 DNA: TGCAGTGCTAGAGATCGTCGGGACGGCGGTAGAGGCTACACCTTC.

This clonotype was seen at least ten times. This chain connects TRBV2 to TRBJ2-7, with D hard to call. The CDR3 loop spans 12 amino acids. From germline, CDR1 is SNHLY and CDR2 FYNNEI. The V end lost 7 bases, the J end lost 2 bases, and 9 bases lay between the germline ends. DNA for the CDR3: TGTGCCAGCACCCCAAAACCCTACGAGCAGTACTTC. Amino acids: CASTPKPYEQYF.

The rearrangement uses TRBV5-8 and TRBJ2-7; D is undetermined. This CDR3 is built from 13 residues. The germline CDR1 and CDR2 sequences are SGHTS and YDEGEE. Trimming shortened V by 2 bases and J by 3 bases, and 9 bases separated the two germline ends. In DNA, the CDR3 is TGTGCCAGCAGCTTCTATCCGGGCTACGAGCAGTACTTC. Translated, it gives CASSFYPGYEQYF.

The count of this clonotype is one. This may be a read error, as it is one base from a much larger clone. The gene calls are TRBV29-1 and TRBJ2-1, with D hard to call. The CDR3 extends over 11 amino acids. Germline V gene data show CDR1 as SQVTM and CDR2 as ANQGSEA. Between the trimmed V and J ends, which lost 7 bases and 9 bases, there was a span of 13 bases. The CDR3 reads CSAQEAIEQFF. In DNA form, the CDR3 reads TGCAGCGCCCAGGAAGCTATTGAGCAGTTCTTC.

The sample holds a few counts of this clonotype. The chain joins TRBV6-2 or TRBV6-3 to TRBJ2-1; 9 positions match TRBD2. Germline V gene sequence: CDR1 MNHEY, CDR2 SVGEGT. The length of the CDR3 is 16 residues. The V segment lost 8 bases and the J segment 3 bases; nucleotides outside the gene matches: 11. CDR3: CASVGLLAGIYNEQFF. DNA of the CDR3: TGTGCCAGCGTGGGGTTACTAGCGGGTATCTACAATGAGCAGTTCTTC.

This clonotype was detected many times. The rearrangement links TRBV11-2 to TRBJ1-4; TRBD1 matches 9 bases. This CDR3 has 14 amino acids. Germline assignment: CDR1 SGHAT and CDR2 FQNNGV. J lost 10 bases, V lost 5 bases, and 8 bases had no gene match. CDR3 sequence reads: CASSPGTGTGKLFF. CDR3 sequence (DNA): TGTGCCAGCAGCCCCGGGACAGGGACAGGAAAACTGTTTTTT.

This clonotype was seen many times. V is TRBV5-1 and J is TRBJ2-5; D may be TRBD2 (5 bases). Germline CDR1 SGHRS, CDR2 YFSETQ. This CDR3 contains 13 residues. V was shortened by 4 bases and J by 4 bases, with 11 bases between the two germline ends. CDR3 in amino acids: CASSNSVAETQYF. Here the CDR3 DNA reads TGCGCCAGCAGCAATAGCGTCGCAGAGACCCAGTACTTC.

This chain uses TRBV7-2 with TRBJ2-3, with 12 positions matching TRBD2. The ends lost 1 base at V and 4 bases at J; junction bases unmatched: 6. CDR3 length: 17 residues. CDR1 and CDR2 (germline): SGHTA, FQGNSA. DNA of the CDR3: TGTGCCAGCAGCTTAGGTCCTAGCGGGAGGGCCTCAGATACGCAGTATTTT. Amino acids: CASSLGPSGRASDTQYF.

The table lists this clonotype with many counts. The chain employs TRBV18 and TRBJ2-7, with 15 bases lining up with TRBD2. The CDR3 totals 17 residues. J lost 3 bases, V lost 2 bases, and 5 bases had no gene match. The germline V gene has CDR1 KGHSH and CDR2 LQKENI. CDR3 sequence (DNA): TGTGCCAGCTCACCAGGACTAGCGGGAGGGCGTTTCTACGAGCAGTACTTC. Its protein is CASSPGLAGGRFYEQYF.

The CDR3 DNA is TGTGCCACCTTCGGCAGCGGATTAAATTCACCCCTCCACTTT. Its translation is CATFGSGLNSPLHF. V usage is TRBV2 and J usage is TRBJ1-6; D is unclear. The germline V gene has CDR1 SNHLY and CDR2 FYNNEI. Trimming left V 10 bases short and J 7 bases short, with 17 bases between. The CDR3 runs to 14 residues.

There are many counts of this clonotype. Germline and junction disagree at one end, which may indicate a read error. The chain employs TRBV5-1 and TRBJ2-5, with D uncertain. Germline V gene data show CDR1 as SGHRS and CDR2 as YFSETQ. The CDR3 consists of 11 residues. For the CDR3, the DNA is TGTGCCAGCAGCTTGGCGGAGACCCAGTACTTC. This encodes CASSLAETQYF.

The count of this clonotype is one. The chain links TRBV28 to TRBJ2-3, with D tentatively TRBD2 (7 bases). V was cut by 11 bases and J by 4 bases, with 22 bases left in between. Germline V gives CDR1 MDHEN, CDR2 SYDVKM. The CDR3 has 15 amino acids. The CDR3 reads CARTAGEGGPDTQYF. CDR3 nucleotides: TGTGCCCGCACCGCTGGGGAGGGGGGGCCAGATACGCAGTATTTT.

The sample holds a few counts of this clonotype. This sequence joins TRBV7-9 and TRBJ2-2, with a weak D call TRBD1 (6 bases). CDR1 is SEHNR, CDR2 FQNEAQ, per germline (reference sequence). Trimming stripped 2 bases from V and 7 bases from J, with 11 bases between. The CDR3 contains 14 residues. CDR3 nucleotide sequence: TGTGCCAGCAGCTTAACCGGGACAATCGGGGAGCTGTTTTTT. This gives the protein CASSLTGTIGELFF.

This clonotype was counted a few times. The conserved final phenylalanine or tryptophan is absent from the CDR3, which likely points to a read error. The gene calls are TRBV20-1 and TRBJ2-7, with 9 bases lining up with TRBD2. In germline, CDR1 is DFQATT, CDR2 SNEGSKA (reference sequence). The CDR3 totals 15 residues. J was trimmed by 5 bases and V by 3 bases; bases with no gene match: 11. The CDR3 is CSARSSGTPPHEQYL. The CDR3 DNA reads as TGCAGTGCTAGGTCTAGCGGGACCCCCCCCCACGAGCAGTACCTC.

This clonotype was seen more than once but under ten times. This chain connects TRBV7-2 to TRBJ1-4; D remains unclear. Germline V gene sequence: CDR1 SGHTA, CDR2 FQGNSA. The CDR3 extends over 12 amino acids. V shed 4 bases and J shed 4 bases, with 4 bases lying between them. The DNA of the CDR3 is TGTGCCAGCAGCTCCTATAATGAAAAACTGTTTTTT. Residues: CASSSYNEKLFF.

This chain links TRBV7-2 with TRBJ1-3, with TRBD1 identical over 9 bases. The germline CDR1 and CDR2 sequences are SGHTA and FQGNSA. This CDR3 spans 17 amino acids. Losses at the gene ends were 5 bases for V and 0 bases for J; bases not matched to a gene: 8. CDR3 loop: CASSLRQGGSSGNTIYF. The CDR3 DNA follows: TGTGCCAGCAGCCTAAGACAGGGGGGGAGCTCTGGAAACACCATATATTTT.

At least ten counts were recorded for this clonotype. The chain has TRBV20-1 and TRBJ2-7, with unresolved D. Trimming left V 0 bases short and J 4 bases short, with 10 bases between. The CDR3 loop spans 13 amino acids. Looked up from germline, CDR1 is DFQATT and CDR2 is SNEGSKA (reference sequence). This CDR3 reads CSARDRLGYEQYF. CDR3 DNA: TGCAGTGCTAGAGATCGTTTAGGTTACGAGCAGTACTTC.

The chain recombines TRBV28 with TRBJ1-6, with D possibly matching TRBD1 (6 bases). V was cut by 6 bases and J by 11 bases, with 17 bases left in between. In germline, CDR1 is MDHEN, CDR2 SYDVKM. CDR3 length equals 14 residues. CDR3 bases: TGTGCCAGCAGCCAGGGGTCAAATTGGACACCCCTCCACTTT. Its translation is CASSQGSNWTPLHF.

The chain employs TRBV29-1 and TRBJ1-1; D gene ambiguous. The CDR3 consists of 10 residues. The germline gives CDR1 SQVTM, CDR2 ANQGSEA. V was pared by 4 bases and J by 9 bases, with 9 bases between. The chain's CDR3 is CSVVGGKAFF. The DNA of the CDR3 is TGCAGCGTTGTCGGAGGTAAAGCTTTCTTT.

This clonotype was found a few times. V and J are TRBV5-1 and TRBJ2-5; no clear D gene. The germline V gene has CDR1 SGHRS and CDR2 YFSETQ. V was shortened by 2 bases and J by 1 base, with 9 bases between the two germline ends. There are 14 residues in the CDR3. The CDR3 DNA reads as TGCGCCAGCAGCTTCCAGAGCTCCCAAGAGACCCAGTACTTC. Its translation: CASSFQSSQETQYF.